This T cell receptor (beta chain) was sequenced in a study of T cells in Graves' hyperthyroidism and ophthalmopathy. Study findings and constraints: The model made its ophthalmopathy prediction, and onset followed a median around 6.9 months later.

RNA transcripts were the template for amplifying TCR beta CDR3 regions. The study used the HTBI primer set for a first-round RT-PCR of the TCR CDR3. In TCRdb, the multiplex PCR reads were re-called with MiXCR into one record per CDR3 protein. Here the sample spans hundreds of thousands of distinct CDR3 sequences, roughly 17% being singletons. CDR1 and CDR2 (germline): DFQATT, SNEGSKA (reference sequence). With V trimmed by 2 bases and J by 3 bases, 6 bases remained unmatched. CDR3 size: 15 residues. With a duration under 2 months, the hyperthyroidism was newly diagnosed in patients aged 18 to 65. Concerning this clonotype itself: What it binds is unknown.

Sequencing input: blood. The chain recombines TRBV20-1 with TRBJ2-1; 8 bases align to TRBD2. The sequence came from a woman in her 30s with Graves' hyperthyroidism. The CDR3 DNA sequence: TGCAGTGCTAGAAAGCCGGGACTAGGCTACAATGAGCAGTTCTTC. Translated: CSARKPGLGYNEQFF.